This passage covers 24 T cell receptor beta chains from one sample sequenced in a study of T cell responses to AZD1222 COVID-19 vaccine. Data came from immunoSEQ multiplex PCR; TCRdb stores just in-frame clones and leaves some out. The sample holds 150,000 or so clones; roughly 91% are singletons and the top ten take 1.4%. Source: peripheral blood, taken on day 0 of AZD1222 vaccination. These TCRs come from an adult in good health.

J is TRBJ2-7 and V is TRBV7-2; 8 positions match TRBD2. The J segment lost 5 bases and the V segment lost 4 bases, leaving 7 bases of the junction unmatched. CDR3 length equals 14 residues. Germline CDR1 SGHTA, CDR2 FQGNSA. The CDR3, as DNA: TGTGCCAGCAGCTCACTTAGCGGGGCCGACGAGCAGTACTTC. This sequence encodes CASSSLSGADEQYF.

The chain uses TRBV27 and TRBJ2-3; D may be TRBD1 or TRBD2 (5 bases each). The CDR3 has 18 residues. CDR1 is MNHEY, CDR2 SMNVEV, per germline (reference sequence). V shed 5 bases and J shed 3 bases, with 24 bases lying between them. DNA of the CDR3: TGTGCCAGCAGTGCCCGCGGGTTTGGGGCAGGGAGAACAGATACGCAGTATTTT. Its protein is CASSARGFGAGRTDTQYF.

The rearrangement links TRBV12-5 to TRBJ1-5; no firm D call. Germline CDR1 is LGHNT and CDR2 is FRNRAP. The CDR3 sequence is 14 residues long. The ends were cut back, 6 bases at V and 4 bases at J, with 13 bases in the middle. The CDR3 nucleotides read TGTGCTAGTGGCTTGACGGAATTTAATCAGCCCCAGCATTTT. Translating it yields CASGLTEFNQPQHF.

The CDR3 DNA follows: TGTGCCAGCTCACCAATCACAGGGAGTAGCTATGGCTACACCTTC. Translation: CASSPITGSSYGYTF. This rearrangement joins TRBV18 to TRBJ1-2, with D maybe TRBD1 (6 bases). V shed 2 bases and J shed 4 bases, with 14 bases lying between them. The CDR3 totals 15 residues. CDR1 KGHSH and CDR2 LQKENI come from the germline V gene.

The genes are TRBV5-1 and TRBJ1-3, with D possibly TRBD1 on 5 matching bases. Trimming took 0 bases from V and 2 from J, leaving 12 bases between them. The CDR3 is 16 residues long. Looked up from germline, CDR1 is SGHRS and CDR2 is YFSETQ. The CDR3 DNA sequence: TGCGCCAGCAGCTTGGAGGGACCGAACGCTGGAAACACCATATATTTT. Its translation is CASSLEGPNAGNTIYF.

CDR3 sequence: CATSDSSNYGYTF. CDR3 nucleotides: TGTGCCACCAGTGACAGTTCTAACTATGGCTACACCTTC. The V gene is TRBV24-1, the J gene TRBJ1-2, with D hard to call. Germline CDR1 and CDR2: KGHDR and SFDVKD. Deletions cut 4 bases from V and 0 bases from J, with 5 bases between. This CDR3 comprises 13 residues.

The chain couples TRBV3-1 (or the pseudogene TRBV3-2) to TRBJ2-3, with 7 bases matching TRBD2. V was pared by 0 bases and J by 6 bases, with 9 bases of the junction left unmatched. CDR3 length: 16 amino acids. From germline, CDR1 is LGHDT and CDR2 YNNKEL (reference sequence). For the CDR3, the DNA is TGTGCCAGCAGCCAAGATCTACGGGCGGGAGCGGATACGCAGTATTTT. Residues: CASSQDLRAGADTQYF.

The chain has TRBV7-2 and TRBJ2-6, with D possibly TRBD2 on 5 matching bases. The V end was cut by 5 bases, the J end by 4 bases, with 18 bases between. This CDR3 has 17 residues. Germline CDR1 is SGHTA and CDR2 is FQGNSA. The chain's CDR3 is CASSARGPSTGANVLTF. The CDR3 DNA follows: TGTGCCAGCAGCGCCCGAGGGCCTAGTACCGGGGCCAACGTCCTGACTTTC. Based on the CDR3 plus reference TRBV7-2 and TRBJ2-6, the full variable domain is GAGVSQSPSNKVTEKGKDVELRCDPISGHTALYWYRQSLGQGLEFLIYFQGNSAPDKSGLPSDRFSAERTGGSVSTLTIQRTQQEDSAVYLCASSARGPSTGANVLTFGAGSRLTVL.

The J gene is TRBJ2-5, the V gene TRBV7-6, with TRBD2 matching over 8 bases. Germline V gene data show CDR1 as SGHVS and CDR2 as FNYEAQ. CDR3 length equals 15 residues. The V gene end was trimmed by 7 bases and the J gene end by 5 bases; junction bases not matched to a gene: 12. The DNA for the CDR3 is TGTGCCAGCACCCCCTTGCGGGGGGTGGGGGAGACCCAGTACTTC. Protein: CASTPLRGVGETQYF.

The chain has TRBV2 and TRBJ1-6; maybe TRBD1 (6 bases). V was clipped by 3 bases and J by 1 base, with 16 bases between them. The CDR3 consists of 18 residues. CDR1 is SNHLY, CDR2 FYNNEI, per germline. CDR3 region: CASSEGARAWSYNSPLHF. The CDR3 region has the DNA TGTGCCAGCAGTGAGGGGGCCCGGGCTTGGTCCTATAATTCACCCCTCCACTTT.

V usage is TRBV18 and J usage is TRBJ1-4; D is unclear. This CDR3 is 16 amino acids long. Per germline, CDR1 KGHSH and CDR2 LQKENI. V was pared by 3 bases and J by 6 bases, with 17 bases between. The CDR3 reads CASSPTDLYGDEKLFF. CDR3 coding DNA: TGTGCCAGCTCACCCACGGACCTCTATGGCGATGAAAAACTGTTTTTT.

The chain couples TRBV29-1 to TRBJ2-2, with D uncertain. In germline, CDR1 is SQVTM, CDR2 ANQGSEA. The V and J ends lost 0 bases and 4 bases respectively, with 12 bases between them. The length of the CDR3 is 15 residues. The CDR3: CSVEDRLTGTGELFF. CDR3 DNA sequence: TGCAGCGTTGAAGATCGGCTAACGGGCACCGGGGAGCTGTTTTTT.

This clone was found once. The rearrangement joins TRBV18 to TRBJ1-6; no definite D call. From germline, CDR1 is KGHSH and CDR2 LQKENI. V was trimmed by 2 bases and J by 6 bases, leaving 8 bases between them. This CDR3 contains 14 residues. The CDR3 DNA follows: TGTGCCAGCTCACCAAGGCAGCTTAATTCACCCCTCCACTTT. Translating gives CASSPRQLNSPLHF. Based on the CDR3 plus reference TRBV18 and TRBJ1-6, the full variable domain is NAGVMQNPRHLVRRRGQEARLRCSPMKGHSHVYWYRQLPEEGLKFMVYLQKENIIDESGMPKERFSAEFPKEGPSILRIQQVVRGDSAAYFCASSPRQLNSPLHFGNGTRLTVT.

The count of this clone is one. The chain recombines TRBV9 with TRBJ1-5; D gene uncertain. Germline CDR1 and CDR2: SGDLS and YYNGEE. Between the trimmed V and J ends, which lost 4 bases and 3 bases, there was a span of 11 bases. The CDR3 is 14 residues long. The CDR3 coding sequence is TGTGCCAGCAGCCCACACTATGACAATCAGCCCCAGCATTTT. Protein: CASSPHYDNQPQHF.

The V call is TRBV30, the J call TRBJ2-2; D possibly corresponds to TRBD1 (6 bases). This CDR3 is built from 14 residues. Per the germline V gene, CDR1 is GTSNPN and CDR2 is SVGIG (reference sequence). Deletions cut 7 bases from V and 1 base from J, with 13 bases between. The CDR3, as DNA: TGTGCCTCACCTGGACAGCTGAACACCGGGGAGCTGTTTTTT. Protein sequence: CASPGQLNTGELFF. The whole variable domain, remainder taken from reference TRBV30 and TRBJ2-2, is SQTIHQWPATLVQPVGSPLSLECTVEGTSNPNLYWYRQAAGRGLQLLFYSVGIGQISSEVPQNLSASRPQDRQFILSSKKLLLSDSGFYLCASPGQLNTGELFFGEGSRLTVL.

The rearrangement links TRBV3-1 (or the pseudogene TRBV3-2) to TRBJ1-1; perhaps TRBD1 as D (6 bases). V lost 0 bases to trimming and J lost 3 bases, with 17 bases between them. This CDR3 comprises 17 residues. CDR1 LGHDT and CDR2 YNNKEL come from the germline V gene (reference sequence). The CDR3, as DNA: TGTGCCAGCAGCCAAGATCCCGGACAGCCAGAGGACACTGAAGCTTTCTTT. Residues: CASSQDPGQPEDTEAFF.

The chain recombines TRBV2 with TRBJ1-5; D unresolved. CDR3 size: 15 residues. Between the trimmed V and J ends, which lost 2 bases and 3 bases, there was a span of 11 bases. The germline CDR1 and CDR2 sequences are SNHLY and FYNNEI. This CDR3 reads CASSELKGNNQPQHF. For the CDR3, the DNA is TGTGCCAGCAGTGAATTAAAAGGGAACAATCAGCCCCAGCATTTT.

V and J are TRBV7-9 and TRBJ1-6; a weak D match, TRBD1 (5 bases). CDR1 is SEHNR and CDR2 is FQNEAQ in the germline V gene (reference sequence). The CDR3 extends over 18 amino acids. Trimming left V 1 base short and J 6 bases short, with 19 bases between. The CDR3 DNA is TGTGCCAGCAGCTTAGATTGGATTGGCAGGGAGGGTAATTCACCCCTCCACTTT. This encodes CASSLDWIGREGNSPLHF.

This chain links TRBV21-1 with TRBJ1-5; the table names TRBD1, a call not compared with the DNA. TRBV21-1 constitutes a pseudogene. This CDR3 is built from 16 residues. The CDR3 DNA is TGTGCCAGCAGCAAGGGGGCAGGTGAGTGCAATCAGCCCCAGCATTTT. As protein: CASSKGAGECNQPQHF.

The V and J genes are TRBV19 and TRBJ1-2; 7 bases map to TRBD1. Per the germline V gene, CDR1 is LNHDA and CDR2 is SQIVND (reference sequence). V shed 7 bases, J shed 2 bases, and the junction held 7 bases outside the gene matches. The CDR3 sequence is 14 residues long. The CDR3 DNA reads TGTGCCAGTACCCCCCCACAGGGGAACTATGGCTACACCTTC. Protein product: CASTPPQGNYGYTF.

The genes are TRBV11-3 and TRBJ1-1, with TRBD1 identical over 11 bases. The CDR3 has 16 amino acids. Germline assignment: CDR1 SGHNT and CDR2 YENEEA. Trimming removed 5 bases from V and 2 bases from J; junction bases left unmatched: 7. The CDR3 DNA follows: TGTGCCAGCAGCCCCGGGACAGGGGGAACAAACACTGAAGCTTTCTTT. It translates to CASSPGTGGTNTEAFF.

J is TRBJ2-5 and V is TRBV5-6, with D tentatively TRBD1 or TRBD2 (6 bases each). Germline CDR1 is SGHDT and CDR2 is YYEEEE. The CDR3 extends over 17 amino acids. The V gene lost 2 bases and the J gene lost 5 bases, with 22 bases spanning the gap. CDR3 amino acids: CASSLLPGDTILETQYF. The CDR3 coding sequence is TGTGCCAGCAGCTTACTCCCGGGGGACACTATATTGGAGACCCAGTACTTC. The entire variable domain, with the rest obtained from reference TRBV5-6 and TRBJ2-5, is as follows: DAGVTQSPTHLIKTRGQQVTLRCSPKSGHDTVSWYQQALGQGPQFIFQYYEEEERQRGNFPDRFSGHQFPNYSSELNVNALLLGDSALYLCASSLLPGDTILETQYFGPGTRLLVL.

In this sample, this clone turned up a few times. The genes are TRBV30 and TRBJ2-1; 9 positions agree with TRBD2. The CDR3 spans 15 residues. The trim removed 3 bases at V and 7 bases at J, leaving 10 bases unmatched. In germline, CDR1 is GTSNPN, CDR2 SVGIG (reference sequence). For the CDR3, the DNA is TGTGCCTGGAGCATTAGCGGGAGAACTGGGAATGAGCAGTTCTTC. Protein sequence: CAWSISGRTGNEQFF.

CDR3 region: CASSHNLRGLAGEQYF. CDR3 nucleotides: TGTGCCAGCAGCCACAACCTCAGGGGGCTTGCCGGCGAGCAGTACTTC. This chain uses TRBV27 with TRBJ2-7; 8 nucleotides agree with TRBD1. V lost 6 bases and J lost 6; bases outside the gene matches: 16. Germline lookup yields CDR1 MNHEY and CDR2 SMNVEV (reference sequence). CDR3 length: 16 amino acids.